The 19 T cell receptor beta chains presented below share a single source sample, sequenced in a study of CD8 T cells in ankylosing spondylitis. MiXCR, applied by TCRdb to the 5' RACE reads, yields one record per CDR3 protein. The sample records 130,000 or so distinct CDR3 sequences, over 6% being singletons. The sequenced sample was blood, either unsorted or a sorted T cell fraction (not recorded which). Every receptor here comes from a male donor with ankylosing spondylitis or in good health (not recorded which).

This clonotype was counted many times. The chain recombines TRBV5-1 with TRBJ2-1; TRBD2 agrees at 12 bases. Germline CDR1 and CDR2: SGHRS and YFSETQ. With 4 bases clipped from V and 8 bases from J, the junction kept 7 bases outside the gene matches. There are 15 residues in the CDR3. The CDR3 coding sequence is TGCGCCAGCAGCCAACGGACTAGCGGGGTCGATGAGCAGTTCTTC. This encodes CASSQRTSGVDEQFF.

This clonotype showed up many times. The rearrangement links TRBV12-3 or TRBV12-4 to TRBJ2-6; D might be TRBD1 (5 bases). The CDR3 has 13 residues. V dropped 4 bases and J dropped 4 bases, with 5 bases sitting between them. The CDR3 coding sequence is TGTGCCAGCAGTTGGACAGGGGCCAACGTCCTGACTTTC. Its protein product is CASSWTGANVLTF.

This clonotype was seen repeatedly, ten times or more. The chain combines TRBV5-1 with TRBJ1-1; D is undetermined. V lost 0 bases and J lost 5, with 11 bases in between. Germline lookup yields CDR1 SGHRS and CDR2 YFSETQ. The CDR3 runs to 14 residues. Written as DNA, the CDR3 is TGCGCCAGCAGCTTGGCCCAGGCAGGAACTGAAGCTTTCTTT. Its protein product is CASSLAQAGTEAFF.

This clonotype was found many times. The rearrangement uses TRBV5-1 and TRBJ2-7; 10 nucleotides line up with TRBD2. The junction had 4 bases not matched to a gene; V was cut back by 4 bases and J by 0 bases. This CDR3 contains 15 residues. CDR1 is SGHRS, CDR2 YFSETQ, per germline. The DNA for the CDR3 is TGCGCCAGCAGCCACGGGACTAGCGCCTCCTACGAGCAGTACTTC. This gives the protein CASSHGTSASYEQYF.

This clonotype was observed a few times. V usage is TRBV20-1 and J usage is TRBJ2-1; 10 bases are shared with TRBD1. The CDR3 sequence is 14 residues long. CDR1 and CDR2 from the germline V gene are DFQATT and SNEGSKA (reference sequence). With V trimmed by 6 bases and J by 1 base, 3 bases remained unmatched. For the CDR3, the DNA is TGCAGTGCGAGACAGGGGGCATCCTACAATGAGCAGTTCTTC. It yields the protein CSARQGASYNEQFF.

This clonotype occurred many times. This chain links TRBV11-1 with TRBJ2-7; 9 bases align to TRBD2. Germline V gene data show CDR1 as SGHAT and CDR2 as FQDESV (reference sequence). After removal of 6 bases from V and 1 base from J, the junction contained 4 bases not matched to a gene. CDR3 length: 14 residues. CDR3 sequence: CASRPTSGSYEQYF. The DNA of the CDR3 is TGTGCCAGCAGACCGACTAGCGGATCCTACGAGCAGTACTTC.

The chain links TRBV7-2 to TRBJ2-7; 11 bases agree with TRBD2. V lost 2 bases to trimming and J lost 1 base; unmatched junction nucleotides: 7. CDR1 is SGHTA and CDR2 is FQGNSA in the germline V gene. This CDR3 has 17 amino acids. In nucleotides, the CDR3 is TGTGCCAGCAGCTTACTAGCGGGAGGCCACCCATCCTACGAGCAGTACTTC. As protein: CASSLLAGGHPSYEQYF.

This clonotype was seen repeatedly, ten times or more. The chain links TRBV7-2 to TRBJ2-7; D is ambiguous. The CDR3 totals 12 residues. Germline values: CDR1 SGHTA, CDR2 FQGNSA. V was clipped by 5 bases and J by 2 bases, with 7 bases between them. The CDR3 loop is CASSGVTYEQYF. The CDR3 DNA follows: TGTGCCAGCAGCGGAGTCACCTACGAGCAGTACTTC.

This clonotype was picked up many times. The chain carries TRBV5-1 and TRBJ2-3; D uncertain. Germline V lookup: CDR1 SGHRS, CDR2 YFSETQ. The V end was cut by 3 bases, the J end by 4 bases, with 12 bases between. The CDR3 extends over 14 amino acids. The CDR3 protein is CASSSDGAPDTQYF. The DNA of the CDR3 is TGCGCCAGCAGCTCGGACGGAGCCCCAGATACGCAGTATTTT.

Only a few counts were recorded for this clonotype. As DNA, the CDR3 is TGTGCCAGCAGCCAAGATAAAACGGGACTGGCCAAAAACATTCAGTACTTC. Protein sequence: CASSQDKTGLAKNIQYF. The gene calls are TRBV3-1 and TRBJ2-4; perhaps TRBD2 as D (6 bases). The CDR3 length is 17 residues. CDR1 LGHDT and CDR2 YNNKEL come from the germline V gene (reference sequence). Trimming removed 0 bases at V and 1 base at J, with 13 bases between. The entire variable domain, with the rest obtained from reference TRBV3-1 and TRBJ2-4, is as follows: DTAVSQTPKYLVTQMGNDKSIKCEQNLGHDTMYWYKQDSKKFLKIMFSYNNKELIINETVPNRFSPKSPDKAHLNLHINSLELGDSAVYFCASSQDKTGLAKNIQYFGAGTRLSVL.

There are many counts of this clonotype. This rearrangement joins TRBV20-1 to TRBJ2-1; possible D gene TRBD2, 6 bases. Germline lookup yields CDR1 DFQATT and CDR2 SNEGSKA (reference sequence). Between the trimmed V and J ends, which lost 6 bases and 6 bases, there was a span of 18 bases. There are 14 residues in the CDR3. The CDR3 DNA follows: TGCAGTGCACTAAGGGCGGGAACTGCCAATGAGCAGTTCTTC. Translated: CSALRAGTANEQFF.

This clonotype occurred many times. The rearrangement joins TRBV7-2 to TRBJ1-5; weak D call: TRBD1 (6 bases). CDR1 SGHTA and CDR2 FQGNSA come from the germline V gene. V lost 1 base and J lost 5, with 15 bases in between. CDR3 length: 16 residues. The DNA of the CDR3 is TGTGCCAGCAGCTTAGTTCTAGGGACATCATATCAGCCCCAGCATTTT. Encoded protein: CASSLVLGTSYQPQHF.

V and J are TRBV18 and TRBJ2-2; D remains ambiguous. V was cut by 2 bases and J by 3 bases, with 10 bases left in between. Germline V lookup: CDR1 KGHSH, CDR2 LQKENI. The CDR3 is 15 residues long. The CDR3 DNA is TGTGCCAGCTCACCATTCTTCCAGCACACCGGGGAGCTGTTTTTT. It encodes CASSPFFQHTGELFF. Looking up the rest from reference TRBV18 and TRBJ2-2 gives the full variable domain: NAGVMQNPRHLVRRRGQEARLRCSPMKGHSHVYWYRQLPEEGLKFMVYLQKENIIDESGMPKERFSAEFPKEGPSILRIQQVVRGDSAAYFCASSPFFQHTGELFFGEGSRLTVL.

This clonotype showed up just once. V and J are TRBV2 and TRBJ2-3; tentative D call: TRBD2 (6 bases). Germline CDR1 SNHLY, CDR2 FYNNEI. V lost 8 bases and J 3 bases, leaving 6 bases between the germline ends. The CDR3 totals 11 residues. CDR3 amino acids: CASGGTDTQYF. In DNA, the CDR3 is TGTGCCAGCGGAGGGACAGATACGCAGTATTTT.

For this clonotype: One end of the junction fails to match germline, which may point to a read error. The V and J genes are TRBV5-1 and TRBJ2-2; 7 positions match TRBD1. The germline V gene encodes CDR1 SGHRS and CDR2 YFSETQ. The CDR3 loop spans 15 amino acids. This CDR3 reads CASSTGVTNTGELFF. The CDR3 nucleotides read TGTGCCAGCAGCACAGGGGTCACGAACACCGGGGAGCTGTTTTTT.

V and J are TRBV2 and TRBJ2-7; D unclear. This CDR3 contains 12 residues. V lost 4 bases and J lost 9, with 13 bases in between. Germline loops: CDR1 SNHLY, CDR2 FYNNEI. CDR3 coding DNA: TGTGCCAGCAGTGCCCTGAGGTATGGGCAGTACTTC. It codes for CASSALRYGQYF.

This clonotype was picked up many times. This sequence joins TRBV5-8 and TRBJ2-3; perhaps TRBD1 as D (5 bases). Germline assignment: CDR1 SGHTS and CDR2 YDEGEE. Trimming took off 1 base at V and 8 bases at J, with 14 bases between the two ends. The CDR3 is 14 residues long. CDR3 protein: CASSLPRDYGTQYF. CDR3 nucleotides: TGTGCCAGCAGCTTGCCCAGGGATTACGGTACGCAGTATTTT.

This clonotype was observed many times. This chain uses TRBV5-1 with TRBJ2-1; possible D gene TRBD1, 5 bases. CDR3 length: 15 residues. CDR1 is SGHRS, CDR2 YFSETQ, per germline. Trimming left V 0 bases short and J 1 base short, with 8 bases between. The CDR3 region has the DNA TGCGCCAGCAGCTTGGGGCCAGGGTCCTACAATGAGCAGTTCTTC. Translation: CASSLGPGSYNEQFF.

This chain joins TRBV7-9 and TRBJ2-3; unclear D gene. The CDR3 length is 14 residues. CDR1 and CDR2 from the germline V gene are SEHNR and FQNEAQ (reference sequence). Trimming removed 5 bases at V and 2 bases at J, with 11 bases between. The CDR3 nucleotides read TGTGCCAGCAGCCTCCCGGTTGCCACAGATACGCAGTATTTT. Protein sequence: CASSLPVATDTQYF.